This T cell receptor (beta chain) was obtained from a study of blood T cell repertoires in COVID-19. About the study: T cells, B-cell-depleted T cells, or PBMCs provided the cDNA or gDNA that served as material.

Authors' analysis steps: From reference gene primer amplification, estimates of nucleated cell counts were derived. TCRdb's copy holds only in-frame clones and misses some; the assay was immunoSEQ multiplex PCR. V, J and clone size derive from that table, while D and trimming were established from the DNA sequence. The sample records 87,000 or so clones, about 90% being singletons. CDR1 and CDR2 (germline): SGHRS, YFSETQ. The ends lost 5 bases at V and 1 base at J; junction bases unmatched: 8. The CDR3 loop spans 15 amino acids. The TCR comes from a man older than 75 with acute or convalescent COVID-19. The chain is built from TRBV5-1 and TRBJ1-1, with 7 bases that match TRBD1. Sequencing input: peripheral blood. The CDR3, as DNA: TGCGCCAGCAGGTACTTGGCAGGGGGGAACACTGAAGCTTTCTTT. It is translated as CASRYLAGGNTEAFF.